Below are 12 T cell receptor beta chains sequenced from a single sample in a study of read filtering for tumor transcriptome and immune sequencing. The library was built from about 400 ng RNA with molecular barcoded adaptors for alpha/delta and beta/gamma chains. TCRdb re-analysed the reads in MiXCR, keeping a single row per CDR3 protein. The sample has roughly 93,000 distinct CDR3 sequences, 20% to 25% seen once. The specimen was a population of CD138-negative cells sorted from bone marrow. The receptors stem from a donor aged 40 or over with multiple myeloma.

With respect to this clonotype: The junction does not match germline at one end; this may be a read error. The V call is TRBV6-5, the J call TRBJ2-7, with a weak D call TRBD2 (6 bases). Per germline, CDR1 MNHEY and CDR2 SVGAGI. This CDR3 spans 15 amino acids. CDR3 protein: CASSYSRGLTYKQCF. DNA for the CDR3: TGTGCCAGCAGTTACTCGCGCGGACTAACCTACAAGCAGTGCTTC.

Many counts were recorded for this clonotype. The gene calls are TRBV28 and TRBJ2-1, with 8 bases aligning to TRBD1. The V and J ends lost 5 bases and 9 bases, in that order; junction bases with no gene match: 9. Germline V gene lookup returns CDR1 MDHEN and CDR2 SYDVKM. There are 14 residues in the CDR3. The CDR3 reads CASSPRQGAGEQFF. The CDR3 DNA reads as TGTGCCAGCAGTCCCCGCCAGGGGGCCGGTGAGCAGTTCTTC.

In the case of this clonotype: A single base separates this from a much larger clone, so it may be a read error. J is TRBJ1-4 and V is TRBV5-1; D is uncertain. CDR1 and CDR2 from the germline V gene are SGHRS and YFSETQ. The V end lost 0 bases, the J end lost 5 bases, and 11 bases lay between the germline ends. The CDR3 contains 15 residues. The CDR3 region is CASSLDSNRNEKLFF. The CDR3 DNA reads TGCGCCAGCAGCTTGGATTCGAATAGAAATGAAAAACTGTTTTTT.

The table lists this clonotype with a few counts. The chain couples TRBV28 to TRBJ2-7; D gene unclear. This CDR3 is built from 15 residues. In germline, CDR1 is MDHEN, CDR2 SYDVKM. The V end was cut by 6 bases, the J end by 1 base, with 16 bases between. This CDR3 is CASREYKGRSYEQYF. In nucleotides, the CDR3 is TGTGCCAGCAGAGAGTATAAGGGTCGGTCCTACGAGCAGTACTTC. Using reference TRBV28 and TRBJ2-7 for the parts outside the CDR3, the full variable domain is DVKVTQSSRYLVKRTGEKVFLECVQDMDHENMFWYRQDPGLGLRLIYFSYDVKMKEKGDIPEGYSVSREKKERFSLILESASTNQTSMYLCASREYKGRSYEQYFGPGTRLTVT.

The CDR3 nucleotides are TGTGCCAGCAGTGAAGCGCTTCTGGACAACGATGGCTACACCTTC. Residues: CASSEALLDNDGYTF. The J gene is TRBJ1-2, the V gene TRBV6-1, with a possible D match to TRBD1 (5 bases). Germline V lookup: CDR1 MNHNS, CDR2 SASEGT. There are 15 residues in the CDR3. The germline V and J ends were trimmed by 0 bases and 6 bases, with 14 bases remaining between them.

A note on this clonotype: A much more abundant neighbour one base away suggests this may be a read error. The chain combines TRBV5-1 with TRBJ2-5, with D hard to call. The CDR3 extends over 13 amino acids. V was shortened by 4 bases and J by 0 bases, with 7 bases between the two germline ends. Germline CDR1 SGHRS, CDR2 YFSETQ. In DNA form, the CDR3 reads TGCGCCAGCAGCCCCAACAACCAAGAGACCCAGTACTTC. It translates to CASSPNNQETQYF.

This clonotype was found many times. The V call is TRBV11-2, the J call TRBJ2-7; D not resolved. Germline-derived CDR1 and CDR2 are SGHAT and FQNNGV. The CDR3 spans 12 residues. Deletions cut 5 bases from V and 1 base from J, with 6 bases between. The CDR3: CASSPQSYEQYF. CDR3 DNA sequence: TGTGCCAGCAGCCCCCAGTCCTACGAGCAGTACTTC.

This clonotype has more than one count but fewer than ten. CDR3 sequence: CAISGGTGRSPSNQPQHF. The CDR3 DNA reads TGTGCCATCAGTGGCGGGACAGGTCGATCCCCTAGCAATCAGCCCCAGCATTTT. This chain joins TRBV10-3 and TRBJ1-5, with 8 bases aligning to TRBD1. The CDR3 spans 18 residues. The V and J ends lost 4 bases and 0 bases, in that order; junction bases with no gene match: 11. Germline CDR1 ENHRY, CDR2 SYGVKD.

This clonotype came up many times. The chain uses TRBV29-1 and TRBJ2-6; weak D call: TRBD1 (6 bases). The CDR3 has 16 residues. The V gene's germline CDR1 is SQVTM and CDR2 ANQGSEA. The germline V and J ends were trimmed by 2 bases and 0 bases, with 11 bases remaining between them. The CDR3 spells CSVETGKSSGANVLTF. The CDR3 DNA follows: TGCAGCGTTGAAACAGGGAAGTCCTCTGGGGCCAACGTCCTGACTTTC.

The gene calls are TRBV7-3 and TRBJ2-5; 8 positions match TRBD2. J was trimmed by 5 bases and V by 5 bases; bases with no gene match: 10. There are 15 residues in the CDR3. The germline CDR1 and CDR2 sequences are SGHTA and FQGTGA. The CDR3 nucleotides are TGTGCCAGCAGCCCCTCGGGGGGGCCGGAGGAGACCCAGTACTTC. This encodes CASSPSGGPEETQYF. The entire variable domain, with the rest obtained from reference TRBV7-3 and TRBJ2-5, is as follows: GAGVSQTPSNKVTEKGKYVELRCDPISGHTALYWYRQSLGQGPEFLIYFQGTGAADDSGLPNDRFFAVRPEGSVSTLKIQRTERGDSAVYLCASSPSGGPEETQYFGPGTRLLVL.

The sample holds a few counts of this clonotype. The chain couples TRBV28 to TRBJ2-3; 11 nucleotides line up with TRBD2. Trimming took 7 bases from V and 1 from J; bases not matched to a gene: 4. The germline V gene has CDR1 MDHEN and CDR2 SYDVKM. The CDR3 runs to 15 residues. CDR3 DNA sequence: TGTGCCAGCAACATACTAGCGGGGGGCACAGATACGCAGTATTTT. Protein: CASNILAGGTDTQYF.

Regarding this clonotype: This may stem from a read error, because a much larger clone lies one nucleotide away. The chain links TRBV19 to TRBJ2-1; no clear D gene. Trimming left V 5 bases short and J 6 bases short, with 14 bases between. The CDR3 consists of 14 residues. Germline CDR1 reads LNHDA; CDR2 reads SQIVND (reference sequence). The chain's CDR3 is CASSFPGRFNEQFF. CDR3 sequence (DNA): TGTGCCAGTAGTTTCCCCGGACGGTTCAATGAGCAGTTCTTC.